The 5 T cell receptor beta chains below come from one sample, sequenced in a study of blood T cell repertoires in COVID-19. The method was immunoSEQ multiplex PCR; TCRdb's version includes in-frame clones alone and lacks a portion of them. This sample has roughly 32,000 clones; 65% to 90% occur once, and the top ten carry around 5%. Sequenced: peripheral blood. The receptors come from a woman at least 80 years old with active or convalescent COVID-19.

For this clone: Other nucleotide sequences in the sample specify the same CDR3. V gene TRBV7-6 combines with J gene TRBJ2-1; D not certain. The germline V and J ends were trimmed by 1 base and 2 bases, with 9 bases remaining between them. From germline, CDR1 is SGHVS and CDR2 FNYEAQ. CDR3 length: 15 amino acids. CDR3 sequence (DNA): TGTGCCAGCAGCTTAGAGGCAGGCCCCTACAATGAGCAGTTCTTC. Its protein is CASSLEAGPYNEQFF.

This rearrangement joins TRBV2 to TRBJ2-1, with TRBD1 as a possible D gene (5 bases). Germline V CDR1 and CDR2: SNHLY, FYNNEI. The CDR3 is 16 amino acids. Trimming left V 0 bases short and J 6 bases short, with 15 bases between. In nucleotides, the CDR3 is TGTGCCAGCAGTGAAGCGTCCAGGGTTACGGGCAATGAGCAGTTCTTC. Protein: CASSEASRVTGNEQFF.

Here the CDR3 DNA reads TGTGCCAGCAGCCAAGATCAGGGAACCAAAAACATTCAGTACTTC. This translates into CASSQDQGTKNIQYF. The chain is built from TRBV14 and TRBJ2-4, with a tentative D call TRBD1 (5 bases). From germline, CDR1 is SGHDN and CDR2 FVKESK. The germline V and J ends were trimmed by 0 bases and 2 bases, with 8 bases remaining between them. This CDR3 is 15 amino acids long. Filled out from reference TRBV14 and TRBJ2-4, the complete variable domain reads EAGVTQFPSHSVIEKGQTVTLRCDPISGHDNLYWYRRVMGKEIKFLLHFVKESKQDESGMPNNRFLAERTGGTYSTLKVQPAELEDSGVYFCASSQDQGTKNIQYFGAGTRLSVL.

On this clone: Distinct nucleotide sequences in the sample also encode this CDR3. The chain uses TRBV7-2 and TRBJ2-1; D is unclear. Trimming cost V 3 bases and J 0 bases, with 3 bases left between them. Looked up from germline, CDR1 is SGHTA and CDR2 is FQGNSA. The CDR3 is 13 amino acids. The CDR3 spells CASSFSSYNEQFF. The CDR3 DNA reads TGTGCCAGCAGCTTTAGCTCCTACAATGAGCAGTTCTTC.

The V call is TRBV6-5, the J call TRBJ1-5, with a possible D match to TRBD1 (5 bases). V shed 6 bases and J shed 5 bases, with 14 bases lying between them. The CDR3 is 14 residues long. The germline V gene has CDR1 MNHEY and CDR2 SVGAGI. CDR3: CASSAAGGYQPQHF. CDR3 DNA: TGTGCCAGCAGCGCGGCGGGGGGGTATCAGCCCCAGCATTTT.